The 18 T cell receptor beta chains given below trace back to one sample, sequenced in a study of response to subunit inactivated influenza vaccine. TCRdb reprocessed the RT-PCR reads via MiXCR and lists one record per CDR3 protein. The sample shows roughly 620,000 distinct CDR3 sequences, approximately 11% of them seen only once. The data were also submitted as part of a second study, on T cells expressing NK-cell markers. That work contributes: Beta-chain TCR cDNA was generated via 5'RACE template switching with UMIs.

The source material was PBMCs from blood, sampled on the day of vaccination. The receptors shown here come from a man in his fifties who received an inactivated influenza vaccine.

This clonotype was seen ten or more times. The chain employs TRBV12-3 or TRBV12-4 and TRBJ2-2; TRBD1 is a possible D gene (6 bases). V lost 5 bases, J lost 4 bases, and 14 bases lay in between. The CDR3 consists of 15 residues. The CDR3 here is CASSPQGVSTGELFF. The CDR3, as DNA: TGTGCCAGCAGTCCACAGGGAGTCAGCACCGGGGAGCTGTTTTTT.

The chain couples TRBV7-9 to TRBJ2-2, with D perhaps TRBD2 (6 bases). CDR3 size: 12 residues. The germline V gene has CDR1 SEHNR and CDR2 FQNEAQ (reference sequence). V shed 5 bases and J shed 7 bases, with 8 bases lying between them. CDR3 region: CASSRDFGELFF. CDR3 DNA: TGTGCCAGCAGCAGGGACTTCGGGGAGCTGTTTTTT.

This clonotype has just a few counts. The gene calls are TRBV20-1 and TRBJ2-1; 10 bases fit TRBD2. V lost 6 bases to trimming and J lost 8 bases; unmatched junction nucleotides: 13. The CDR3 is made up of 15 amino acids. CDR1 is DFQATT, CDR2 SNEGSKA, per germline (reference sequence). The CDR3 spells CSAPSASGSVYEQFF. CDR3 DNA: TGCAGTGCCCCCTCGGCTAGCGGGAGTGTTTATGAGCAGTTCTTC.

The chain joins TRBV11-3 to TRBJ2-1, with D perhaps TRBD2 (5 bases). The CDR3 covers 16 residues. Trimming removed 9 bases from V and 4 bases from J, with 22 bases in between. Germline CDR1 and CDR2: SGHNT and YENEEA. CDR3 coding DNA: TGTGCCAGTGCCAGTGGAAGTAGCGTGAAATACAATGAGCAGTTCTTC. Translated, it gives CASASGSSVKYNEQFF. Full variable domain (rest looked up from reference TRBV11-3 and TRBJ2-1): EAGVVQSPRYKIIEKKQPVAFWCNPISGHNTLYWYLQNLGQGPELLIRYENEEAVDDSQLPKDRFSAERLKGVDSTLKIQPAELGDSAVYLCASASGSSVKYNEQFFGPGTRLTVL.

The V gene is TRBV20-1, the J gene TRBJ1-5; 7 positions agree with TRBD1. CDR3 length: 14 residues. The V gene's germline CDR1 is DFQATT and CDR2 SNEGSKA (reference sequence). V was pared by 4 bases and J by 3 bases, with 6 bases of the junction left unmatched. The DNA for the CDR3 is TGCAGTGCTAATATCGACAGGGACAATCAGCCCCAGCATTTT. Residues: CSANIDRDNQPQHF.

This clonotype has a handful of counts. The CDR3 protein is CASSQATTWGPEAFF. CDR3 nucleotides: TGTGCCAGCAGCCAAGCGACCACTTGGGGGCCTGAAGCTTTCTTT. The V and J genes are TRBV14 and TRBJ1-1; possible D gene TRBD1, 6 bases. V lost 1 base to trimming and J lost 6 bases, with 15 bases between them. The CDR3 spans 15 residues. The germline gives CDR1 SGHDN, CDR2 FVKESK.

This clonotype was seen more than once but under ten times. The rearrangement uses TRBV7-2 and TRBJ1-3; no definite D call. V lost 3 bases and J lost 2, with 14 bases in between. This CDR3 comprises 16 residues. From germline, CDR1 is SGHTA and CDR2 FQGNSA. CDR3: CASSFGLVRAGNTIYF. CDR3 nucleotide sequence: TGTGCCAGCAGCTTCGGACTAGTGAGGGCTGGAAACACCATATATTTT.

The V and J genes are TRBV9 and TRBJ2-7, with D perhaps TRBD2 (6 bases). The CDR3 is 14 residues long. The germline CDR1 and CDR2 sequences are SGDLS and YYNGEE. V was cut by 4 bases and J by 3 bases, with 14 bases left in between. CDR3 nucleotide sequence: TGTGCCAGCAGCAAAGGGGCGGGAAGCTACGAGCAGTACTTC. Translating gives CASSKGAGSYEQYF.

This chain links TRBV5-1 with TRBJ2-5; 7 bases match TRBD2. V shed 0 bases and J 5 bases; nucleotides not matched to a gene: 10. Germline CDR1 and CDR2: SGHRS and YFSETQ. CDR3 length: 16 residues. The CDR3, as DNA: TGCGCCAGCAGCTTGGGACTAGCACCCCCCCAGGAGACCCAGTACTTC. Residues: CASSLGLAPPQETQYF.

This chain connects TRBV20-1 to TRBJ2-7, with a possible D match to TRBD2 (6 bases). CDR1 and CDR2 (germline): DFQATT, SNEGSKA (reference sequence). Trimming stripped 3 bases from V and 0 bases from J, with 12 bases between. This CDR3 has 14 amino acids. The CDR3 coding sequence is TGCAGTGCTAGGGGACTCCTACGCTCCTACGAGCAGTACTTC. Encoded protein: CSARGLLRSYEQYF.

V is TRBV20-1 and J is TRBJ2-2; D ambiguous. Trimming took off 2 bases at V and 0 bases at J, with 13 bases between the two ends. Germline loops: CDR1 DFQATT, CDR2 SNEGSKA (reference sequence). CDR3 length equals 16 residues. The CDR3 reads CSARRSDAANTGELFF. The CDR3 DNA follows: TGCAGTGCTAGACGATCAGACGCCGCGAACACCGGGGAGCTGTTTTTT.

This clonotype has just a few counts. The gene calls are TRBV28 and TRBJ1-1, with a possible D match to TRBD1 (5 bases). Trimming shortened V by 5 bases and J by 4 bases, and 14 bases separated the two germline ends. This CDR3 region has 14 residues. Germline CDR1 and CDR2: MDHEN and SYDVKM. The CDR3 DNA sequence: TGTGCCAGCAGTCCGGGACGTAGGGTCACTGAAGCTTTCTTT. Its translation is CASSPGRRVTEAFF.

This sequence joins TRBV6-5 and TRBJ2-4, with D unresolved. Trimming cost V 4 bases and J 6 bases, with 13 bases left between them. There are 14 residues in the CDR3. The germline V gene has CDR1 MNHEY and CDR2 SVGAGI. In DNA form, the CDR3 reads TGTGCCAGCAGTTCGAGTAACGTAGTAAACATTCAGTACTTC. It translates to CASSSSNVVNIQYF.

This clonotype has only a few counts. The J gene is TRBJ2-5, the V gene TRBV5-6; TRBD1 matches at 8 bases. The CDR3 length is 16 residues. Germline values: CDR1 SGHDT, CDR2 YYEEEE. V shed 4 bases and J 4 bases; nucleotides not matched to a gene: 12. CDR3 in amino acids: CASSRGTGGFVETQYF. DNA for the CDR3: TGTGCCAGCAGCCGGGGGACAGGAGGGTTTGTAGAGACCCAGTACTTC.

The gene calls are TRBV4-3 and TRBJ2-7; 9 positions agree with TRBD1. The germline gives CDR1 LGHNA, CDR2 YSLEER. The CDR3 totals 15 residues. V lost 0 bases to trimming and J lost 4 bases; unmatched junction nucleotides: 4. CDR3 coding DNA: TGCGCCAGCAGCCAAGATTTAGGACAGGGGTACGAGCAGTACTTC. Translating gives CASSQDLGQGYEQYF.

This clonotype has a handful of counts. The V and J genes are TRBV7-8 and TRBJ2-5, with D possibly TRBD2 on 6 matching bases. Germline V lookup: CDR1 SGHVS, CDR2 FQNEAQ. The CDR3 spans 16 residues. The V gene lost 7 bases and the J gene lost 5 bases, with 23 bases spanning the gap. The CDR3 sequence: CASIGGSPLRQETQYF. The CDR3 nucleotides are TGTGCCAGCATTGGGGGGTCCCCCCTCCGGCAGGAGACCCAGTACTTC.

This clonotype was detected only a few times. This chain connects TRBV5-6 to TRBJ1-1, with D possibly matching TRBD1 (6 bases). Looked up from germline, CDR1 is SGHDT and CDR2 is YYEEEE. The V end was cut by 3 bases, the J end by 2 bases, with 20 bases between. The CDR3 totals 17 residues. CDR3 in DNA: TGTGCCAGCAGCTCACCCTCGTTCGACAGGATTAACACTGAAGCTTTCTTT. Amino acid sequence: CASSSPSFDRINTEAFF.

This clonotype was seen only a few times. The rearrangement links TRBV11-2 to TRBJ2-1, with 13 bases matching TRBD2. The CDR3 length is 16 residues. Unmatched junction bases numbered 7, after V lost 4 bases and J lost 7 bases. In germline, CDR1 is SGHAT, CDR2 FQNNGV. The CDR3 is CASSSTSGRAGNEQFF. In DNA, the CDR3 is TGTGCCAGCAGCTCTACTAGCGGGAGGGCCGGAAATGAGCAGTTCTTC.